This TCR beta chain was sequenced in a study of CD4 T cell repertoires in COVID-19. As for the study in general: After less than 12 days of IL-2 expansion, CFSE-low cells were relabeled and restimulated with other coronavirus spikes.

TCRdb's copy holds only in-frame clones and misses some; the assay was immunoSEQ multiplex PCR. This sample has fewer than 30,000 clones, with roughly 92% found just once. The V and J ends lost 1 base and 5 bases respectively, with 14 bases between them. Germline V gene sequence: CDR1 KGHSH, CDR2 LQKENI. CDR3 length: 15 residues. The memory T cells were sequenced right after ex vivo isolation, without culture. This receptor was taken from a human donor who had COVID-19. The chain links TRBV18 to TRBJ1-1; maybe TRBD1 (5 bases). The sample consisted of circulating follicular helper CD4+ T cells (cTfh) from blood, taken before the COVID-19 pandemic. The CDR3 spells CASSPRGDRRTEAFF. CDR3 in DNA: TGTGCCAGCTCACCACGGGGGGATCGGCGAACTGAAGCTTTCTTT. The complete variable domain, with remaining parts taken from reference TRBV18 and TRBJ1-1, reads NAGVMQNPRHLVRRRGQEARLRCSPMKGHSHVYWYRQLPEEGLKFMVYLQKENIIDESGMPKERFSAEFPKEGPSILRIQQVVRGDSAAYFCASSPRGDRRTEAFFGQGTRLTVV.